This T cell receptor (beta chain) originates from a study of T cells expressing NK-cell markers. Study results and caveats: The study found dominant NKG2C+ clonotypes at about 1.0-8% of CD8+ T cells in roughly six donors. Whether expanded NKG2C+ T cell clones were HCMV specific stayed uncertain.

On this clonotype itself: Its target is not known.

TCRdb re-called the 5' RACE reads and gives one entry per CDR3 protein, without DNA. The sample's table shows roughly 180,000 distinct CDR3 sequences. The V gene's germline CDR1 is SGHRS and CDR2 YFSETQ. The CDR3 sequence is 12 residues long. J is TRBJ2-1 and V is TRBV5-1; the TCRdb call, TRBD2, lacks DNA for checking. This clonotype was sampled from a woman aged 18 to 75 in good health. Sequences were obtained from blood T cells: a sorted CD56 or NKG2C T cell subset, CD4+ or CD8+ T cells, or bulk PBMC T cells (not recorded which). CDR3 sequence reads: CASSSQLAEQFF.